A selection of T cell receptor beta chains follows, all from one sample in a study of cytomegalovirus exposure and HLA in healthy donors. Only in-frame clones appear in the TCRdb table, and some are missing; sequencing was by immunoSEQ multiplex PCR. The table includes around 250,000 clones, about 90% detected once. Sequencing used PBMCs. All receptors come from a woman in her 30s in good health and CMV-seronegative. CDR3s include the opening cysteine and the closing phenylalanine or tryptophan. D genes are given only for firm matches. For some rows the clone size is stated as once, few or many, or as a class when expanded; others skip it.

v_call	clone_size	j_call	d_call	cdr3_nt	cdr3_aa
TRBV11-3	-	TRBJ2-5	-	TGTGCCAGCAGCTTAGAACAGTGGGAGACCCAGTACTTC	CASSLEQWETQYF
TRBV19	-	TRBJ2-7	-	TGTGCCAGTAGTGCCGGAGGTGGGTCCTACGAGCAGTACTTC	CASSAGGGSYEQYF
TRBV27	-	TRBJ2-7	-	TGTGCCACCTCGATCGGAAGAGGGTACTACGAGCAGTACTTC	CATSIGRGYYEQYF
TRBV14	-	TRBJ2-7	TRBD2	TGTGCCAGCAGCCACTCCGCTAGCGGGAACTACGAGCAGTACTTC	CASSHSASGNYEQYF
TRBV28	-	TRBJ2-1	-	TGTGCCAGCAGGGACAGCCGTAGTACCTACAATGAGCAGTTCTTC	CASRDSRSTYNEQFF
TRBV27	-	TRBJ2-7	-	TGTGCCAGCAGTTTGGTATGGGAGTGGGGGAGAGGAGCCTACGAGCAGTACTTC	CASSLVWEWGRGAYEQYF
TRBV19	-	TRBJ2-6	-	TGTGCCAGTAGTGTGGGGTGGGGCTCTGGGGCCAACGTCCTGACTTTC	CASSVGWGSGANVLTF
TRBV6-1	many	TRBJ2-2	TRBD2	TGTGCCAGCAGGACTAGCGGGCTCACCGGGGAGCTGTTTTTT	CASRTSGLTGELFF
TRBV4-3	-	TRBJ2-5	TRBD2	TGCGCCAGCAGCCAAGACTTTGGGGGGTCCACGCGGGAGAAGACCCAGTACTTC	CASSQDFGGSTREKTQYF
TRBV29-1	once	TRBJ2-1	-	TGCAGCGTTGAGACGGGAGTAACCGTTGGAAGACTTGAGCAGTTCTTC	CSVETGVTVGRLEQFF
TRBV6-6	-	TRBJ2-7	TRBD2	TGTGCCAGCAGTTGGGGACTAGCGGGAGAAACCTACGAGCAGTACTTC	CASSWGLAGETYEQYF
TRBV29-1	-	TRBJ2-3	-	TGCAGCGTTGAACTAGGAAGGGCAGATACGCAGTATTTT	CSVELGRADTQYF
TRBV29-1	-	TRBJ1-1	-	TGCAGCGTTATCCGTTGGGGTGGAATGAACACTGAAGCTTTCTTT	CSVIRWGGMNTEAFF
TRBV7-2	-	TRBJ1-3	-	TGTGCCAGCAGCAACGCCGGGACGGATTCATCTGGAAACACCATATATTTT	CASSNAGTDSSGNTIYF
TRBV4-3	-	TRBJ2-3	-	TGCGCCAGCAGCCAAGATGCCAGACACACAGATACGCAGTATTTT	CASSQDARHTDTQYF
TRBV27	-	TRBJ2-7	TRBD2	TGTGCCAGCAGCCCTGGAAGGGTGAATAGCGGGATACCCTACGAGCAGTACTTC	CASSPGRVNSGIPYEQYF
TRBV5-1	few	TRBJ1-2	-	TGCGCCAGCAGCTTGGAAGGGGACTATGGCTACACCTTC	CASSLEGDYGYTF
TRBV6-6	-	TRBJ2-2	-	TGTGCCAGCAGTTACGGCAGGGCCAAAAACACCGGGGAGCTGTTTTTT	CASSYGRAKNTGELFF
TRBV10-3	-	TRBJ1-1	TRBD1	TGTGCCATCAGTGAGACTTCTGGGACAGAACTTGAAGCTTTCTTT	CAISETSGTELEAFF
TRBV14	-	TRBJ2-5	TRBD2	TGTGCCAGCAGTCTCTCCGTACTAGCGGCAAACCAAGAGACCCAGTACTTC	CASSLSVLAANQETQYF
TRBV7-2	-	TRBJ1-5	-	TGTGCCAGCAGCTTAGGAGTGAGGTGGGCCAATCAGCCCCAGCATTTT	CASSLGVRWANQPQHF
TRBV19	-	TRBJ2-6	-	TGTGCCAGTAGTCGGTCAGGGAGAGGGGCCAACGTCCTGACTTTC	CASSRSGRGANVLTF
TRBV9	-	TRBJ2-1	-	TGTGCCAGCAGCGTAGCGGCAAGCTCCTACAATGAGCAGTTCTTC	CASSVAASSYNEQFF
TRBV27	-	TRBJ2-7	-	TGTGCCAGCAGTCCGCAGACAGGAGGCTACGAGCAGTACTTC	CASSPQTGGYEQYF